This is a list of T cell receptor beta chains from one sample in a study of blood T cell repertoires in COVID-19. Profiled with immunoSEQ multiplex PCR; TCRdb holds only in-frame clones, not every one. The sample contains over 150,000 clones, 65% to 80% of which appear only once. The sequenced material came from peripheral blood. These receptor sequences come from a woman between 50 and 59 years old with acute or convalescent COVID-19. CDR3s include the opening cysteine and the closing phenylalanine or tryptophan. The D gene is left open where the match is weak.

V | D | CDR3
TRBV19 | - | CASSDPPGEDSGNTIYF
TRBV7-8 | - | CASREGISYNEQFF
TRBV5-1 | - | CASNQDSYNEQFF
TRBV3-1/TRBV3-2 | TRBD2 | CASSPRLAGGPGTQYF
TRBV7-2 | TRBD1 | CASSSAGQGSGNTIYF
TRBV5-3 | - | CARSLRGQGGNEQFF
TRBV5-5 | TRBD1 | CASSPGQANQPQHF
TRBV10-3 | - | CAISERGGTDTQYF
TRBV5-1 | - | CASSSTSKDLSIF
TRBV6-5 | - | CASVYLTQYF
TRBV30 | - | CAWSTGNWQGREKLFF
TRBV19 | TRBD1 | CASSTRTGGRRDTEAFF
TRBV5-5 | TRBD1 | CASSHRQGNADTQYF
TRBV18 | - | CASSPVRDTIYF
TRBV5-1 | - | CASSPSGGIARYTF
TRBV24-1 | TRBD1 | CATQDRNYEQYF
TRBV5-4 | - | CASTIDPSWVEAFF
TRBV28 | - | CASSFQTGIYEQYF
TRBV28 | - | CASSSRGLDRQFF
TRBV7-9 | TRBD2 | CASSLTSGRARETQYF
TRBV28 | - | CASSLGRSEGYTF
TRBV9 | - | CASSVAQYNSPLHF
TRBV7-9 | TRBD1 | CASAAGGGDTEAFF
TRBV7-8 | - | CASSQTGNQPQHF
TRBV7-2 | - | CASSLAARTDTQYF
TRBV6-5 | - | CASSYPYGEKLFF
TRBV27 | - | CASSFGGNYGYTF
TRBV10-2 | - | CASSEAGSYEQYF
TRBV27 | - | CASSFLGGTDTQYF
TRBV7-2 | - | CASSLDGGKQPQHF
TRBV7-8 | TRBD1 | CASSLAPGQKNYGYTF
TRBV7-6 | - | CASSLGANQPQHF
TRBV5-1 | TRBD2 | CASSLGASGFDTQYF
TRBV6-5 | TRBD1 | CASKTDRAGNQPQHF
TRBV24-1 | TRBD1 | CATSDSQGAGDIQYF
TRBV2 | - | CASRLQGNTEAFF
TRBV28 | - | CASSPVTGELFF
TRBV19 | - | CASSTQPGTGELFF
TRBV4-1 | TRBD2 | CASSQALRAGVAATDTQYF